The text below deals with one T cell receptor (beta chain). The repertoire was sequenced with immunoSEQ multiplex PCR; TCRdb's copy has only in-frame clones and lacks some. The data show fewer than 250,000 clones, around 87% seen once. The trim removed 4 bases at V and 3 bases at J, leaving 4 bases unmatched. The CDR3 spans 14 residues. Germline V gives CDR1 SGDLS, CDR2 YYNGEE. This specimen belongs to a study of blood T cell repertoires in COVID-19. Material for sequencing was PBMCs or T cells enriched from blood (not recorded which). The chain uses TRBV9 and TRBJ2-3, with 8 nucleotides matching TRBD2. The sequence was obtained from a young man in a cohort exposed to, infected with or recovered from COVID-19 (not recorded which). The CDR3 is CASSTRLATDTQYF. DNA of the CDR3: TGTGCCAGCAGCACTCGACTAGCGACAGATACGCAGTATTTT. Full variable domain (remainder filled in from reference TRBV9 and TRBJ2-3): DSGVTQTPKHLITATGQRVTLRCSPRSGDLSVYWYQQSLDQGLQFLIQYYNGEERAKGNILERFSAQQFPDLHSELNLSSLELGDSALYFCASSTRLATDTQYFGPGTRLTVL.